The 28 T cell receptor beta chains listed next were all sequenced from one sample in a study of T-cell reconstitution after alpha-beta-depleted transplantation in children. Preparation of the TCRbeta library was carried out with unique molecular identifiers. One entry per CDR3 protein results from TCRdb running MiXCR on the PCR reads. The sample lists just under 350,000 distinct CDR3 sequences; 15% to 20% were seen once. The sample here was PBMCs, mostly from graft donor cells, taken 360 days after TCRalphabeta/CD19-depleted stem cell transplant. The receptors were gathered from a male patient between 2 and 15 years old who had a stem cell transplant for acute lymphoblastic leukemia, so the T cells may come from the graft donor.

This clonotype came up many times. The J gene is TRBJ2-1, the V gene TRBV10-3; D possibly corresponds to TRBD2 (6 bases). The germline gives CDR1 ENHRY, CDR2 SYGVKD. V was shortened by 7 bases and J by 4 bases, with 8 bases between the two germline ends. This CDR3 has 12 residues. CDR3 in DNA: TGTGCCATCAAGGAGGGGTACAATGAGCAGTTCTTC. Encoded protein: CAIKEGYNEQFF.

This clonotype was detected ten times or more. The chain couples TRBV12-3 or TRBV12-4 to TRBJ2-5, with 9 bases fitting TRBD1. The CDR3 spans 15 residues. The J segment lost 5 bases and the V segment lost 7 bases, leaving 11 bases of the junction unmatched. The CDR3 region has the DNA TGTGCCAGCACCCCGTGGGGGACAGGGTGGGAGACCCAGTACTTC. Translating gives CASTPWGTGWETQYF.

The chain couples TRBV18 to TRBJ2-7; possibly TRBD1 for D (6 bases). The germline gives CDR1 KGHSH, CDR2 LQKENI. V was cut by 4 bases and J by 4 bases, with 11 bases left in between. The CDR3 contains 13 residues. The CDR3 sequence: CASSLRTVYEQYF. DNA of the CDR3: TGTGCCAGCTCACTACGGACAGTTTACGAGCAGTACTTC.

This chain joins TRBV7-2 and TRBJ1-5, with 10 bases lining up with TRBD1. Germline-derived CDR1 and CDR2 are SGHTA and FQGNSA. The V segment lost 1 base and the J segment 7 bases; nucleotides outside the gene matches: 4. The length of the CDR3 is 15 residues. CDR3 DNA: TGTGCCAGCAGCTTAGGACAGGGGGCTCGGCAGCCCCAGCATTTT. Protein: CASSLGQGARQPQHF.

As regards this clonotype: At one of its ends the junction is not consistent with the germline gene, which may arise from a read error. The CDR3 nucleotides are TGTGCCAGCAGGTTATCCGACGCAACCGGCCGAGGGTTCTTC. Translation gives CASRLSDATGRGFF. The V and J genes are TRBV28 and TRBJ2-1; D is unclear. Germline V gives CDR1 MDHEN, CDR2 SYDVKM. This CDR3 spans 14 amino acids.

The chain combines TRBV18 with TRBJ2-1, with D unresolved. V was cut by 3 bases and J by 2 bases, with 11 bases left in between. The CDR3 is 15 residues long. Germline values: CDR1 KGHSH, CDR2 LQKENI. As DNA, the CDR3 is TGTGCCAGCTCACCCGTCGGGTTTACCTACAATGAGCAGTTCTTC. Translation: CASSPVGFTYNEQFF.

A few counts support this clonotype. The rearrangement joins TRBV6-6 to TRBJ1-5; D remains unclear. Germline CDR1 and CDR2: MNHNY and SVGAGI (reference sequence). The V and J ends lost 5 bases and 9 bases respectively, with 8 bases between them. This CDR3 spans 11 amino acids. CDR3 DNA sequence: TGTGCCAGCAGTGCCGACCTGCCCCAGCATTTT. Its protein is CASSADLPQHF.

This clonotype appeared many times. The V gene is TRBV3-1, the J gene TRBJ2-1; unclear D gene. The CDR3 totals 13 residues. The V and J ends lost 2 bases and 7 bases respectively, with 9 bases between them. Germline values: CDR1 LGHDT, CDR2 YNNKEL (reference sequence). This CDR3 is CASSQPTSNEQFF. As DNA, the CDR3 is TGTGCCAGCAGCCAACCAACGAGTAATGAGCAGTTCTTC.

This clonotype was picked up a small number of times. The chain combines TRBV6-2 or TRBV6-3 with TRBJ1-1; 8 bases map to TRBD1. The CDR3 spans 14 residues. Germline V gene lookup returns CDR1 MNHEY and CDR2 SVGEGT. The J segment lost 6 bases and the V segment lost 5 bases, leaving 8 bases of the junction unmatched. The CDR3 bases are TGTGCCAGCAGTCAACGACAGGGGCGCGCTGAAGCTTTCTTT. Residues: CASSQRQGRAEAFF.

This clonotype has ten or more counts. The CDR3 region has the DNA TGTGCCAGCAGTTTTGCGGGAGAGACCCAGTACTTC. The encoded protein is CASSFAGETQYF. The chain couples TRBV12-3 or TRBV12-4 to TRBJ2-5, with D perhaps TRBD2 (5 bases). Trimming removed 3 bases from V and 4 bases from J, with 6 bases in between. CDR3 length equals 12 residues.

Ten or more counts support this clonotype. The genes are TRBV6-5 and TRBJ2-2; D call uncertain. The V and J ends lost 7 bases and 6 bases respectively, with 6 bases between them. Germline V gene sequence: CDR1 MNHEY, CDR2 SVGAGI. CDR3 length: 11 amino acids. The CDR3: CASKKAGELFF. The DNA of the CDR3 is TGTGCCAGCAAAAAGGCCGGGGAGCTGTTTTTT.

This clonotype was counted many times. J is TRBJ2-7 and V is TRBV12-3 or TRBV12-4; maybe TRBD2 (5 bases). V was trimmed by 6 bases and J by 3 bases, leaving 15 bases between them. The CDR3 runs 14 residues. The CDR3 protein is CASSLGLLVYEQYF. CDR3 bases: TGTGCCAGCAGCCTCGGACTGCTGGTCTACGAGCAGTACTTC.

This clonotype was recorded many times. The V call is TRBV28, the J call TRBJ2-7; D tentatively reads TRBD1 or TRBD2 (5 bases each). CDR3 length: 15 amino acids. Germline CDR1 and CDR2: MDHEN and SYDVKM. V was trimmed by 6 bases and J by 2 bases, leaving 17 bases between them. The CDR3 here is CASRMVGRATYEQYF. As DNA, the CDR3 is TGTGCCAGCAGGATGGTGGGACGAGCTACCTACGAGCAGTACTTC.

The table lists this clonotype with a few counts. The gene calls are TRBV12-3 or TRBV12-4 and TRBJ2-1; 11 bases agree with TRBD2. Trimming removed 6 bases from V and 5 bases from J; junction bases left unmatched: 12. The CDR3 is 17 residues long. The CDR3: CASSRALGTSGNNEQFF. The CDR3 nucleotides read TGTGCCAGCAGCAGGGCGTTAGGGACTAGCGGAAACAATGAGCAGTTCTTC.

This chain uses TRBV19 with TRBJ2-2; D is uncertain. CDR1 and CDR2 (germline): LNHDA, SQIVND (reference sequence). V lost 1 base and J 5 bases, leaving 5 bases between the germline ends. This CDR3 comprises 13 residues. The CDR3 is CASSIGRTGELFF. CDR3 bases: TGTGCCAGTAGTATAGGCCGGACCGGGGAGCTGTTTTTT. Supplemented by reference TRBV19 and TRBJ2-2, the full variable domain reads DGGITQSPKYLFRKEGQNVTLSCEQNLNHDAMYWYRQDPGQGLRLIYYSQIVNDFQKGDIAEGYSVSREKKESFPLTVTSAQKNPTAFYLCASSIGRTGELFFGEGSRLTVL.

This clonotype was counted ten times or more. V and J are TRBV4-3 and TRBJ2-6; D is ambiguous. Trimming stripped 0 bases from V and 2 bases from J, with 5 bases between. This CDR3 region has 15 residues. From germline, CDR1 is LGHNA and CDR2 YSLEER. The CDR3 coding sequence is TGCGCCAGCAGCCAAGAAAGTACTGGGGCCAACGTCCTGACTTTC. Translation: CASSQESTGANVLTF.

This chain connects TRBV28 to TRBJ2-2; perhaps TRBD2 as D (6 bases). CDR3 size: 16 residues. The germline gives CDR1 MDHEN, CDR2 SYDVKM. Trimming pared 5 bases from V and 3 bases from J, leaving 16 bases between. The chain's CDR3 is CASSTQLGSYTGELFF. For the CDR3, the DNA is TGTGCCAGCAGTACCCAGCTCGGGAGTTACACCGGGGAGCTGTTTTTT.

J is TRBJ1-2 and V is TRBV28; tentative D call: TRBD1 (5 bases). The CDR3 has 15 amino acids. V lost 4 bases and J lost 3, with 15 bases in between. Germline values: CDR1 MDHEN, CDR2 SYDVKM. In DNA form, the CDR3 reads TGTGCCAGCAGTTCCCCTGGGGGGAATGACTATGGCTACACCTTC. Its translation: CASSSPGGNDYGYTF.

This clonotype was seen a few times. V is TRBV28 and J is TRBJ2-3; D perhaps matches TRBD2 (6 bases). Trimming pared 8 bases from V and 6 bases from J, leaving 15 bases between. The length of the CDR3 is 13 residues. Per germline, CDR1 MDHEN and CDR2 SYDVKM. CDR3 sequence (DNA): TGTGCCAGCCGGGACTGGGCCTATGATACGCAGTATTTT. It translates to CASRDWAYDTQYF.

The chain joins TRBV6-2 or TRBV6-3 to TRBJ2-7, with D possibly being TRBD1 (5 bases). The CDR3 is 13 residues long. Germline CDR1 MNHEY, CDR2 SVGEGT. V was cut by 4 bases and J by 2 bases, with 9 bases left in between. The CDR3 loop is CASSFGHPYEQYF. Written as DNA, the CDR3 is TGTGCCAGCAGTTTCGGACATCCCTACGAGCAGTACTTC.

The genes are TRBV10-3 and TRBJ2-7, with 9 bases lining up with TRBD1. Unmatched junction bases numbered 21, after V lost 8 bases and J lost 4 bases. CDR3 size: 18 residues. The germline CDR1 and CDR2 sequences are ENHRY and SYGVKD. For the CDR3, the DNA is TGTGCCATCGGATCTGGAGTCCCTGGACAGGGGACCCCATACGAGCAGTACTTC. This codes for CAIGSGVPGQGTPYEQYF.

This clonotype was observed a few times. The V and J genes are TRBV7-6 and TRBJ2-1; 13 bases are shared with TRBD2. CDR3 length: 17 residues. CDR1 and CDR2 from the germline V gene are SGHVS and FNYEAQ. Germline trimming cut 0 bases from V and 7 bases from J; bases unmatched to any gene: 6. CDR3 sequence reads: CASSLAGGLAGANEQFF. The CDR3 nucleotides are TGTGCCAGCAGCTTAGCCGGCGGACTAGCGGGAGCAAATGAGCAGTTCTTC.

In this sample, this clonotype turned up a few times. The chain has TRBV10-2 and TRBJ2-5, with 7 bases that match TRBD1. The V segment lost 3 bases and the J segment 4 bases; nucleotides outside the gene matches: 5. Per the germline V gene, CDR1 is WSHSY and CDR2 is SAAADI. The CDR3 length is 14 residues. This chain's CDR3 is CASSDVGGGETQYF. Here the CDR3 DNA reads TGCGCCAGCAGTGATGTAGGGGGCGGAGAGACCCAGTACTTC.

This clonotype was found many times. The chain has TRBV10-3 and TRBJ1-5; 8 positions match TRBD1. The V and J ends lost 10 bases and 6 bases, in that order; junction bases with no gene match: 5. The germline gives CDR1 ENHRY, CDR2 SYGVKD. The CDR3 is 12 residues long. CDR3 DNA: TGTGCCACCAGGGGGCCAGGTCAGCCCCAGCATTTT. It codes for CATRGPGQPQHF.

This clonotype has only one observation. A much more abundant neighbour one base away suggests this may be a read error. The chain couples TRBV4-1 to TRBJ2-3; TRBD2 aligns across 7 bases. Germline-derived CDR1 and CDR2 are MGHRA and YSYEKL. J lost 8 bases, V lost 0 bases, and 5 bases had no gene match. The CDR3 is 14 residues long. Here the CDR3 reads CASSQDMWGGTQYF. As DNA, the CDR3 is TGCGCCAGCAGCCAAGATATGTGGGGGGGTACGCAGTATTTT.

V is TRBV7-2 and J is TRBJ2-1; D not certain. This CDR3 has 16 residues. Germline V lookup: CDR1 SGHTA, CDR2 FQGNSA. V lost 2 bases to trimming and J lost 0 bases, with 11 bases between them. CDR3 DNA: TGTGCCAGCAGCTTATGCCCCCTAAGCTCCTACAATGAGCAGTTCTTC. Translating gives CASSLCPLSSYNEQFF.

This clonotype was counted ten times or more. This chain uses TRBV4-1 with TRBJ2-1; weak D call: TRBD1 (6 bases). Germline V CDR1 and CDR2: MGHRA, YSYEKL. The V gene lost 4 bases and the J gene lost 5 bases, with 12 bases spanning the gap. The length of the CDR3 is 14 residues. The CDR3 loop reads CASSRRQADNEQFF. The CDR3 DNA reads TGCGCCAGCAGCCGAAGACAGGCGGACAATGAGCAGTTCTTC.

In its sample, this clonotype was seen a few times. This chain connects TRBV28 to TRBJ2-3; D is ambiguous. The CDR3 sequence is 19 residues long. Per the germline V gene, CDR1 is MDHEN and CDR2 is SYDVKM. V lost 2 bases, J lost 1 base, and 22 bases lay in between. The DNA of the CDR3 is TGTGCCAGCAGTTTAATATCAGGTGGGCCCGTAGGGCGCACAGATACGCAGTATTTT. The encoded protein is CASSLISGGPVGRTDTQYF.